This T cell receptor (beta chain) was obtained from a study of cytomegalovirus exposure and HLA in healthy donors (dated by TCRdb to 2015 to 2018). About the study as a whole: An earlier analysis of 587 of the donors reported about 300 Gb of sequence data and around 110 million unique TCR beta sequences obtained from around 180 million T cells. Among about 410 genotyped donors of the cohort, an average of around 220,000 unique TCR beta nucleotide sequences was sequenced per donor, of which approximately 19% were non-productive. In the later analysis, no new phenotypic data were used to find candidate immune exposures; instead, reliance was placed on TCR beta sequences and their occurrence across donors. The study aimed to test whether cataloging public T cell receptors could reveal signatures of past pathogen exposure. The T cell repertoires of 670 or so subjects were profiled by immunosequencing and related to cytomegalovirus serostatus. A later genetic analysis took genome-wide SNP genotypes for about 60% of the roughly 670 donors and used that subset as a discovery cohort. An earlier analysis of 587 of the donors used high-throughput TCR beta sequencing to judge whether each TCR beta V gene segment behaved as functional or pseudogenic. An early release that covered about 640 HLA-typed donors contained around 300 gigabases of sequencing data and tens of millions of unique TCR sequences. Donor age, sex, ethnicity and CMV serostatus were compiled together with the repertoire data. A later analysis re-analyzed previously published TCR beta repertoires from 600 to 850 donors and added high-resolution HLA genotyping to study TCR occurrence patterns. HLA typing included class I and class II loci at four-digit resolution. Of the roughly 400 genotyped donors, over 70% fell in the genetic ancestry cluster associated with self-reported Caucasian donors. Besides the first cohort of some 670 subjects, a separate validation cohort made up of roughly 120 different subjects was used. High-throughput TCR immunosequencing, statistical association of individual TCRs with disease status, and machine learning were combined to predict cytomegalovirus infection status. Five DR-DQ haplotypes were handled as single units for association and clustering, since linkage in the cohort was strong. Typing coverage differed by locus: A, B, C, DRB1 and DQB1 were typed in roughly 620-630 donors, DQA1 in approximately 520, DPA1 in approximately 600, and DPB1 in around 490. Every discovery cohort repertoire had been produced on one sequencing platform.

Points on this clone: The clone's antigen remains unknown. Base qualities were left out, and no much larger clone turns up one base away.

The cohort consisted of some 730 healthy bone marrow donors. All cohort members were sampled while nominally healthy, although unrecorded immune exposures were likely present. The donor tested CMV seronegative and was one of the 352 seronegative cohort members. Every donor gave a peripheral blood sample, and the peripheral blood mononuclear cells from that sample were used for TCR beta sequencing. The Qiagen DNeasy Blood Extraction Kit was used to extract genomic DNA from the blood cell samples. The investigation overall reported the following: In an earlier analysis of roughly 560 of the donors, most TCR beta V segments were observed in productive rearrangements about 87% or about 30% of the time, broadly matching IMGT annotations. V-gene and J-gene trimming of TCR beta chains was associated with a missense DCLRE1C variant in a later genetic analysis, and the association was replicated in an independent cohort. In vitro tests confirmed that three of the cytomegalovirus-associated TCR beta chains recognize cytomegalovirus antigens. When HLA alleles, especially DR and DQ, strongly co-occurred, TCR associations were difficult to assign to individual alleles. The cohort was sequenced for TCR beta chains only, and without alpha or paired-chain data the features that could be detected were limited. A cluster of highly shared sequence variants was judged likely to represent a technical artifact of the sequencing pipeline. A later analysis found that HLA-associated TCR beta chains were more clonally expanded and had lower generation probabilities than equally common non-associated chains. A later analysis associated 16,951 TCR beta sequences with specific HLA alleles at a false discovery rate of 0.05. The study listed over 150 TCR beta chains as associated with cytomegalovirus. According to a later analysis, parvovirus B19, influenza, CMV and Epstein-Barr virus appeared linked to several top co-occurrence clusters. Because HLA typing was missing for some donors at each locus, association tests included only the typed subset. Because counts were too low, approximately 18 rarely observed V segments, including chromosome 9 orphons, were excluded from the earlier analysis of fewer than 650 of the donors. The authors suggested that the approach could potentially be extended to other disease states and immunological phenotypes. According to a later genetic analysis, donors in an Asian-associated ancestry cluster had fewer N-insertions in productive TCRs than the approximately 690-donor mean. A further reported finding was that TCR beta sequences accurately predicted the HLA-A and HLA-B alleles for most subjects in the first cohort. Because the 87-base-pair reads could not distinguish some IMGT-functional V segments, including TRBV6-2 and TRBV6-3, those segments were excluded. Cytomegalovirus status was reported to be diagnosed by the classifier with high specificity and sensitivity in both the original and validation cohorts. CMV serostatus was the only immune exposure information available for the cohort. A later analysis found that TCR association rates varied across HLA loci, with DRB1 alleles showing the most associated TCRs and HLA-C alleles the fewest. Presence/absence analyses assumed roughly uniform sequencing depth across donors, an assumption that may not hold. Linkage disequilibrium might explain the correlated functional status among segregating V segments, but an unknown experimental factor could not be ruled out. Most TCR sequences were observed very rarely across donors, whereas some public TCRs were present in many individuals. In a later analysis, most CMV-associated TCR beta chains were found to appear HLA-restricted, with HLA associations seemingly driven largely by CMV exposure.

Taken from cysteine to phenylalanine, the CDR3 has 15 residues. The read is trimmed to its CDR3 DNA, 45 bases read in frame from base 1. Sequences SEHNR (CDR1) and FQNEAQ (CDR2) are obtained from the germline V gene (reference sequence). Between the V and J ends, shortened by 5 bases and 0 bases respectively, the junction contains 11 bases. The library was obtained by the immunoSEQ multiplex PCR assay. A mixture of 60 forward primers for TCR Vbeta segments and 13 reverse primers for TCR Jbeta segments was used in the multiplex PCR. The CDR3 region of rearranged TCR beta genes was amplified from genomic DNA with a multiplex PCR assay. The amplified TCR beta libraries were sequenced on the Illumina HiSeq System as 87-base-pair reads. The authors' pipeline ran thus. In a later analysis, tens of millions of unique TCR beta chains were counted across the approximately 620 repertoires, and roughly 9.9 million of these chains were shared by at least two donors. Raw reads were error-corrected and collapsed into unique sequences by a nearest-neighbor algorithm in which closely related sequences were merged to remove PCR and sequencing errors. CDR3 sequences were aligned to IMGT reference sequences to assign V, D and J gene segments. For a sequence to be retained, at least a six-nucleotide match to both a V gene segment and a J gene segment was required. A rearrangement was called productive if the CDR3 had no stop codons and remained in frame with V and J, and every other rearrangement was called non-productive. Following IMGT convention, CDR3 was defined as the stretch from the second conserved V-encoded cysteine up to the conserved J-encoded phenylalanine. The earlier analysis of 587 of the donors excluded any sequence lacking an unambiguous match to a single V gene segment. An earlier analysis of a few hundred of the donors classified V segments as functional when productive rearrangements were above 56.7% and as segregating when the standard deviation between donors was above 5%. A statistical classification framework was built to diagnose cytomegalovirus status from the catalog of TCR beta chain sequences. In a later analysis, TCR nucleotide sequences were compared against IMGT/GENE-DB human TR gene sequences so that V and J genes could be assigned. In a later analysis, CDR3 sequences and most-parsimonious VDJ recombination scenarios were assigned using the TCRdist pipeline. A later analysis defined each TCR beta chain by its CDR3 amino acid sequence plus V-gene family, and excluded reads lacking a unique V-gene family. To address suspected cross-contamination and a sequencing artifact, a later analysis removed a few hundred highly shared, low-generation-probability nucleotide sequences. For each public chain, a later analysis derived a clonal expansion index from normalized ranks of inferred template counts within each repertoire. A later analysis computed generation probabilities with a VDJ recombination model fitted to out-of-frame rearrangements, and checked the results against IGoR. In a later analysis, TCR-TCR, TCR-HLA and TCR-CMV co-occurrence was scored with hypergeometric tests, and a repertoire-size bias correction was applied to TCR pairs. In a later analysis, false discovery rates were estimated by permuting HLA or CMV assignments 20 times. A later analysis grouped co-occurring TCRs with DBSCAN, adding TCRdist sequence similarity when clustering within HLA-allele-positive subsets. Repertoires with fewer than 30,000 or more than 120,000 public chains, plus five repertoires with anomalous nucleotide sharing, were excluded from co-occurrence clustering. This immuneACCESS table, as held by TCRdb, lists in-frame sequences with V and J called but not all clones. Of the missing ones, under half trace to an unresolved V gene in checked studies; the others have no known cause. V and J calls and clone size are as listed in that table; D and trimming were resolved from the DNA. The sample includes around 140,000 clones, with roughly three quarters observed a single time. Roughly 1% of the sample goes to the ten largest clones.

The rearrangement combines TRBV7-9 with TRBJ2-4; TRBD1 could be the D gene, as 6 bases match. Sequenced material: PBMCs. The clonotype was recovered from a woman in her fifties or sixties in good health and CMV-seronegative. The CDR3 region: CASSQGLQAKNIQYF. The DNA sequence reads TGTGCCAGCAGCCAGGGGTTGCAAGCCAAAAACATTCAGTACTTC.